This T cell receptor beta chain emerged from a study of cytomegalovirus exposure and HLA in healthy donors. Overall study: Among 398 genotyped donors, around 80% fell in the Caucasian-associated ancestry cluster.

The CDR3 is made up of 18 amino acids. With V trimmed by 2 bases and J by 10 bases, 16 bases remained unmatched. The germline V gene encodes CDR1 KGHSH and CDR2 LQKENI. With 60 Vbeta and 13 Jbeta primers, the PCR was carried out. The table came from immunoSEQ multiplex PCR; TCRdb's copy has only in-frame clones and leaves some out. The sample has 84,000 or so clones, roughly three quarters seen once. About this clone itself: Its cognate antigen is unknown.

Findings and caveats of the study: Later on, a genetic analysis was performed. It linked a missense variant in DCLRE1C with V- and J-gene trimming of TCR beta. Looking again later, the authors saw that most CMV-associated TCR beta chains seemed HLA-restricted.

The gene calls are TRBV18 and TRBJ2-3; 12 bases line up with TRBD2. The source of this sequence is a male donor in good health and CMV-seronegative. Sequenced material: PBMCs. DNA of the CDR3: TGTGCCAGCTCACCAAGTCTGGAGACTAGCGGGAGTGGTAGCGCGCAGTATTTT. Translating gives CASSPSLETSGSGSAQYF.